These 15 T cell receptor beta chains were sequenced from one sample in a study of blood T cell repertoires in COVID-19. TCRdb's copy holds only in-frame clones and misses some; the assay was immunoSEQ multiplex PCR. The table shows about 100,000 clones, with about nine tenths occurring only once. The specimen was peripheral blood. These receptor sequences come from a man aged 45-60 years with acute or convalescent COVID-19.

The chain links TRBV29-1 to TRBJ2-7; TRBD1 is a possible D gene (6 bases). The V end was cut by 4 bases, the J end by 6 bases, with 16 bases between. There are 13 residues in the CDR3. CDR1 and CDR2 from the germline V gene are SQVTM and ANQGSEA. In DNA form, the CDR3 reads TGCAGCGTTGGAAGTGCCGCAGGGGCCGAGCAGTACTTC. Protein: CSVGSAAGAEQYF.

The chain combines TRBV7-2 with TRBJ1-2; 9 positions match TRBD1. Germline values: CDR1 SGHTA, CDR2 FQGNSA. The junction had 5 bases not matched to a gene; V was cut back by 4 bases and J by 5 bases. The CDR3 spans 14 residues. The CDR3 is CASSWTGEGYGYTF. CDR3 sequence (DNA): TGTGCCAGCAGCTGGACAGGGGAGGGGTATGGCTACACCTTC.

The genes are TRBV28 and TRBJ1-1; 7 bases are a match to TRBD1. Germline CDR1 MDHEN, CDR2 SYDVKM. Trimming at V came to 7 bases and at J to 5 bases, leaving 7 bases not matched to a gene. This CDR3 region has 13 residues. The CDR3 nucleotides read TGTGCCAGCAACGACAGGGCAAATACTGAAGCTTTCTTT. It translates to CASNDRANTEAFF. The entire variable domain, with the rest obtained from reference TRBV28 and TRBJ1-1, is as follows: DVKVTQSSRYLVKRTGEKVFLECVQDMDHENMFWYRQDPGLGLRLIYFSYDVKMKEKGDIPEGYSVSREKKERFSLILESASTNQTSMYLCASNDRANTEAFFGQGTRLTVV.

The chain is built from TRBV12-5 and TRBJ1-5; D unclear. In germline, CDR1 is LGHNT, CDR2 FRNRAP. The germline V and J ends were trimmed by 3 bases and 3 bases, with 9 bases remaining between them. This CDR3 is 14 amino acids long. CDR3 bases: TGTGCTAGTGGTTTCGGCAGGAACAATCAGCCCCAGCATTTT. It is translated as CASGFGRNNQPQHF.

The V call is TRBV21-1, the J call TRBJ2-1; the table's TRBD2 call for D was not verified on the DNA. TRBV21-1 is assigned pseudogene status. This CDR3 has 14 residues. CDR3 sequence reads: CASRKESSYNEQFF. The CDR3 DNA reads TGTGCCAGCAGAAAGGAGAGCTCCTACAATGAGCAGTTCTTC.

This sequence joins TRBV11-3 and TRBJ2-2; no definite D call. Germline V gene lookup returns CDR1 SGHNT and CDR2 YENEEA. The CDR3 is 12 amino acids. V lost 5 bases, J lost 3 bases, and 4 bases lay in between. The chain's CDR3 is CASSRDTGELFF. The CDR3 region has the DNA TGTGCCAGCAGCCGGGACACCGGGGAGCTGTTTTTT.

The chain links TRBV18 to TRBJ1-1; D may be TRBD1 (5 bases). From germline, CDR1 is KGHSH and CDR2 LQKENI. The CDR3 is 14 amino acids. The V gene lost 2 bases and the J gene lost 7 bases, with 14 bases spanning the gap. CDR3 in DNA: TGTGCCAGCTCACCATACTCAGGGCCTATTGAAGCTTTCTTT. Its protein product is CASSPYSGPIEAFF.

The CDR3 DNA sequence: TGTGCCAGCTCGGAGGAGTTCTCTGGAAACACCATATATTTT. It yields the protein CASSEEFSGNTIYF. The chain couples TRBV7-9 to TRBJ1-3; no clear D gene. Per germline, CDR1 SEHNR and CDR2 FQNEAQ (reference sequence). The V end was cut by 8 bases, the J end by 0 bases, with 11 bases between. This CDR3 has 14 amino acids.

The chain is built from TRBV6-2 or TRBV6-3 and TRBJ2-4; tentatively, D is TRBD1 (5 bases). The germline V gene encodes CDR1 MNHEY and CDR2 SVGEGT. The V end was cut by 6 bases, the J end by 6 bases, with 18 bases between. The CDR3 sequence is 15 residues long. The CDR3 DNA reads as TGTGCCAGCAGCCGATCCAGGGCCTTGGGAAACATTCAGTACTTC. It translates to CASSRSRALGNIQYF.

The gene calls are TRBV5-1 and TRBJ1-2, with D unresolved. The CDR3 has 15 amino acids. Germline loops: CDR1 SGHRS, CDR2 YFSETQ. Trimming removed 0 bases at V and 2 bases at J, with 11 bases between. The DNA of the CDR3 is TGCGCCAGCAGCTTGGACGGGAGGATAAACTATGGCTACACCTTC. It codes for CASSLDGRINYGYTF.

This rearrangement joins TRBV9 to TRBJ1-2, with 9 bases fitting TRBD1. Trimming removed 3 bases from V and 2 bases from J; junction bases left unmatched: 11. CDR1 and CDR2 (germline): SGDLS, YYNGEE. The CDR3 has 17 residues. The CDR3 loop is CASSARDRAYANYGYTF. CDR3 DNA sequence: TGTGCCAGCAGCGCCCGGGACAGGGCCTACGCGAACTATGGCTACACCTTC.

The chain employs TRBV28 and TRBJ2-4, with TRBD1 matching 7 bases. CDR1 and CDR2 (germline): MDHEN, SYDVKM. The CDR3 extends over 15 amino acids. The J segment lost 4 bases and the V segment lost 6 bases, leaving 9 bases of the junction unmatched. The CDR3: CASSLFRGQKNIQYF. Written as DNA, the CDR3 is TGTGCCAGCAGCCTCTTCAGGGGACAGAAAAACATTCAGTACTTC.

CDR3 coding DNA: TGTGCCAGCAGCTTAGGTCCTGTGGGACATCGGAGTGAGCAGTTCTTC. It is translated as CASSLGPVGHRSEQFF. The chain is built from TRBV11-2 and TRBJ2-1; possible D gene TRBD1, 6 bases. V gave up 1 base and J gave up 9 bases, with 19 bases separating them. The CDR3 sequence is 16 residues long. Germline lookup yields CDR1 SGHAT and CDR2 FQNNGV.

The CDR3 loop is CASSIGQDNTEAFF. CDR3 coding DNA: TGTGCCAGTAGTATTGGACAGGACAACACTGAAGCTTTCTTT. This rearrangement joins TRBV19 to TRBJ1-1, with 7 bases identical to TRBD1. Germline loops: CDR1 LNHDA, CDR2 SQIVND (reference sequence). J was trimmed by 2 bases and V by 3 bases; bases with no gene match: 3. The CDR3 loop spans 14 amino acids.

The chain recombines TRBV6-5 with TRBJ2-7; 10 nucleotides agree with TRBD2. From germline, CDR1 is MNHEY and CDR2 SVGAGI. The CDR3 length is 15 residues. V gave up 7 bases and J gave up 3 bases; unmatched junction bases: 9. The CDR3 DNA follows: TGTGCCAGCATTCCGGGACTAGCGAGGAACTACGAGCAGTACTTC. Its translation is CASIPGLARNYEQYF.